The 7 T cell receptor beta chains below come from one sample, sequenced in a study of T cells in Graves' hyperthyroidism and ophthalmopathy. Amplified TCR beta CDR3 regions derived from RNA transcripts. Using the HTBI primer set, a first-round RT-PCR was run on the TCR CDR3. MiXCR, applied by TCRdb to the multiplex PCR reads, yields one record per CDR3 protein. The table has approximately 530,000 distinct CDR3 sequences, around 17% seen once. Source material: blood. The origin of the receptors is a woman between 18 and 30 years old with Graves' hyperthyroidism.

This clonotype has a count of ten or more. The rearrangement uses TRBV20-1 and TRBJ2-3, with D possibly TRBD2 on 6 matching bases. The germline gives CDR1 DFQATT, CDR2 SNEGSKA (reference sequence). Trimming pared 5 bases from V and 5 bases from J, leaving 14 bases between. This CDR3 contains 13 residues. The DNA of the CDR3 is TGCAGTGCTGTAGCGGAGTGGGGAGATACGCAGTATTTT. This sequence encodes CSAVAEWGDTQYF.

This clonotype was recorded at least ten times. The gene calls are TRBV29-1 and TRBJ2-5, with TRBD2 matching over 7 bases. The CDR3 sequence is 14 residues long. Germline CDR1 is SQVTM and CDR2 is ANQGSEA. V trimming: 4 bases; J trimming: 1 base; junction bases outside the gene matches: 6. The CDR3 sequence is CSVGLGGFQETQYF. Written as DNA, the CDR3 is TGCAGCGTTGGGCTGGGAGGGTTCCAAGAGACCCAGTACTTC. Filled out from reference TRBV29-1 and TRBJ2-5, the complete variable domain reads SAVISQKPSRDICQRGTSLTIQCQVDSQVTMMFWYRQQPGQSLTLIATANQGSEATYESGFVIDKFPISRPNLTFSTLTVSNMSPEDSSIYLCSVGLGGFQETQYFGPGTRLLVL.

Concerning this clonotype: This may stem from a read error, because a much larger clone lies one nucleotide away. The chain has TRBV28 and TRBJ1-6; D remains unclear. The ends were cut back, 6 bases at V and 7 bases at J, with 13 bases in the middle. The CDR3 has 14 amino acids. Per germline, CDR1 MDHEN and CDR2 SYDVKM. CDR3 DNA sequence: TGTGCCAGCAGCGTTACGTGGCCGAATTCACCCCTCCACTTT. Amino acid sequence: CASSVTWPNSPLHF.

This clonotype was seen ten or more times. The chain couples TRBV18 to TRBJ2-3; D is uncertain. This CDR3 spans 12 amino acids. Trimming left V 5 bases short and J 2 bases short, with 5 bases between. Germline lookup yields CDR1 KGHSH and CDR2 LQKENI. The CDR3 is CASSIYTDTQYF. CDR3 coding DNA: TGTGCCAGCTCAATCTACACAGATACGCAGTATTTT.

This clonotype was recorded a few times. The chain has TRBV5-1 and TRBJ2-1; TRBD1 matches at 10 bases. This CDR3 region has 17 residues. Trimming at V came to 0 bases and at J to 6 bases, leaving 9 bases not matched to a gene. CDR1 is SGHRS, CDR2 YFSETQ, per germline. CDR3 in amino acids: CASSLGQGAQPFNEQFF. In nucleotides, the CDR3 is TGCGCCAGCAGCTTGGGACAGGGGGCGCAACCTTTCAATGAGCAGTTCTTC.

A word on this clonotype: Its ends do not fully match the called genes, so a read error is possible. The CDR3 coding sequence is TGTGCCAGCAGCCCAACAGGACAGAGCCACGAGCAGTCCTTC. Protein: CASSPTGQSHEQSF. The V and J genes are TRBV14 and TRBJ2-7; D might be TRBD1 (6 bases). CDR1 and CDR2 (germline): SGHDN, FVKESK. The CDR3 is 14 amino acids.

In its sample, this clonotype was seen a few times. V and J are TRBV11-2 and TRBJ1-5; 7 bases align to TRBD1. The CDR3 has 15 residues. CDR1 and CDR2 from the germline V gene are SGHAT and FQNNGV. J gave up 4 bases and V 4 bases, and 7 bases lay outside the gene matches. The CDR3 DNA reads as TGTGCCAGCAGCTCAGACAGGGAAAAAAATCAGCCCCAGCATTTT. Residues: CASSSDREKNQPQHF.